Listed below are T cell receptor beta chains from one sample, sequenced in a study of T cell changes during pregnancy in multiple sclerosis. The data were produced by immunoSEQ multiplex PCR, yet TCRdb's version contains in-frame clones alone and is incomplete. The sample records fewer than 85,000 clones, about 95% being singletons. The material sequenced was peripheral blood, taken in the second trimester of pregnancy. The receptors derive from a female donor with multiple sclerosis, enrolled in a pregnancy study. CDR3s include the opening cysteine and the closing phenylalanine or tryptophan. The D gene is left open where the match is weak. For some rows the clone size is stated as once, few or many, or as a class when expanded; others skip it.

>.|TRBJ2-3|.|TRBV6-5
TGTGCCAGCAGCCCCTTTGGAGGGAGCACAGATACGCAGTATTTT
CASSPFGGSTDTQYF
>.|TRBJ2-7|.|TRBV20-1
TGCAGTGCTGAAAGGGGGAAGCAGTACTTC
CSAERGKQYF
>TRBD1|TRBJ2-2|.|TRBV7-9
TGTGCCAGGGAAGGAGACAGGGGCACCGGGGAGCTGTTTTTT
CAREGDRGTGELFF
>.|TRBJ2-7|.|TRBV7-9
TGTGCCAGCAGCTCAAGGACAGCCTACGAGCAGTACTTC
CASSSRTAYEQYF
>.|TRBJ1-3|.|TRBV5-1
TGCGCCAGCAGCTATCAGGGGAACTCTGGAAACACCATATATTTT
CASSYQGNSGNTIYF
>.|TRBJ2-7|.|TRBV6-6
TGTGCCAGCAGTTACTTAGAGTCCCCGACTTACTACGAGCAGTACTTC
CASSYLESPTYYEQYF
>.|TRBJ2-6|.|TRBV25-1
TGTGCCAGCAGAGGAGCCAAGACCCTCTCTGGGGCCAACGTCCTGACTTTC
CASRGAKTLSGANVLTF
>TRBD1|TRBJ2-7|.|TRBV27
TGTGCCAGCAAGGGGGCTTCCTACGAGCAGTACTTC
CASKGASYEQYF
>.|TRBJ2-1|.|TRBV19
TGTGCCAGTAGTCTAACGGGGAATGAGCAGTTCTTC
CASSLTGNEQFF
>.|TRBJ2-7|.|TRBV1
TGCACCAGCAGCCGCTCCACGAAGGAGCGGGCGCCCTCCTACGAGCAGTACTTC
CTSSRSTKERAPSYEQYF
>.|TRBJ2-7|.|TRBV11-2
TGTGCCAGCAGCTTAGCCCCGGGAGTCGGGTACGAGCAGTACTTC
CASSLAPGVGYEQYF
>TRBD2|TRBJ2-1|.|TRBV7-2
TGTGCCAGCAGCTTAAGACTAGCCAATGAGCAGTTCTTC
CASSLRLANEQFF
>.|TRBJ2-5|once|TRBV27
TGTGCCAGCAGTTTACTTTCAAGAGAAACCCAGTACTTC
CASSLLSRETQYF
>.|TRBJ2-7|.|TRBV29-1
TGCACGCGATCCAAACCGGGACACCCCAAGTACGAGCAGTACTTC
CTRSKPGHPKYEQYF
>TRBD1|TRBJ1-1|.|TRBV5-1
TGCGCCAGCAGCGTTACCACGACAGGGCCCACTGAAGCTTTCTTT
CASSVTTTGPTEAFF
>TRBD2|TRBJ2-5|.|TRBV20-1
TGCAGTCCACGAACGGGGGGGACCCAGTACTTC
CSPRTGGTQYF
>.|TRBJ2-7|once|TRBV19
TGTGCCAGTAGTTCAGGGGGGCGGCAGTACTTC
CASSSGGRQYF
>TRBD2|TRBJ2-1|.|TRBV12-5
TGTGCTAGTGGTCTAACTCTAGCGGGAGTAAAGTTCTTC
CASGLTLAGVKFF
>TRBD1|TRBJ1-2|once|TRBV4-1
TGCGCCAGCAGCCAAGATCGACAGGGGGATCTTAGATATGGCTACACCTTC
CASSQDRQGDLRYGYTF
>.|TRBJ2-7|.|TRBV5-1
TGCGCCAGCAGCACGACATTTTCCTACGAGCAGTACTTC
CASSTTFSYEQYF
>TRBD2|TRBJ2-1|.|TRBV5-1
TGCGCCAGCAGCTTGCTAGCGGGGAACAATGAGCAGTTCTTC
CASSLLAGNNEQFF
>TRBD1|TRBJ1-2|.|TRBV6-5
TGTGCCAGCAGTGGGGACAGGCCGAGACATGGCTACACCTTC
CASSGDRPRHGYTF
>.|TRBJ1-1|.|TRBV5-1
TGCGCCAGCAGCTTGTCCAGGGGCATGAACACTGAAGCTTTCTTT
CASSLSRGMNTEAFF
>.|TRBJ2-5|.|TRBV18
TGTGCCAGCTCACCGACGGAGGTGGCTAGCGTTTGGTCAGGGGAGACCCAGTACTTC
CASSPTEVASVWSGETQYF
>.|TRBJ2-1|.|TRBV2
TGTGCCAGCAGGAAAGACAGTCCCTATGAGCAGTTCTTC
CASRKDSPYEQFF
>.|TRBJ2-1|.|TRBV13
TGTGCCAGCAGCTATACCGGGGGCTACAATGAGCAGTTCTTC
CASSYTGGYNEQFF
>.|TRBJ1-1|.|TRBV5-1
TGCGCCAGCAGCTTTGCAGGGTCCGCCCCTCCTGAAGCTTTCTTT
CASSFAGSAPPEAFF
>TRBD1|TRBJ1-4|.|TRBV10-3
TGTGCCATCAGTGAGACCTGGACAGGGGGGGAAAAACTGTTTTTT
CAISETWTGGEKLFF
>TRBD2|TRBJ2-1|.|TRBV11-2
TGTGCCAGCAGCCATACTAGCGGGAGAGGGAATGAGCAGTTCTTC
CASSHTSGRGNEQFF
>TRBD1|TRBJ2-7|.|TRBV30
TGTGCCTGGGGGGGACAGGGCACGTACGAGCAGTACTTC
CAWGGQGTYEQYF
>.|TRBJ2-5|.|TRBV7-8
TGTGCCAGCAGCTTAGCGCCCCTAGTTGTGACCCAGTACTTC
CASSLAPLVVTQYF
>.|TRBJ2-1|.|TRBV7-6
TGTGCCAGCAGCTTTATTGGAGTCGATGAGCAGTTCTTC
CASSFIGVDEQFF
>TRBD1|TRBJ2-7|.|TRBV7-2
TGTGCCAGCAGCTTAATGCGACCGGGACAGGGGACCCGCTCCTACGAGCAGTACTTC
CASSLMRPGQGTRSYEQYF
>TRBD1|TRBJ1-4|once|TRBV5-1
TGCGCCAGCAGCTTGGGGGCCGGGACAGGGGAAGAAAAACTGTTTTTT
CASSLGAGTGEEKLFF
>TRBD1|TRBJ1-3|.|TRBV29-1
TGCAGCGTACTGACAGGGGGTAGAGGGGCCATATATTTT
CSVLTGGRGAIYF
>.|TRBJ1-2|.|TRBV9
TGTGCCAGCAGCGTAGTCAAACAGACCTATGGCTACACCTTC
CASSVVKQTYGYTF
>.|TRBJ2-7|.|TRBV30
TGTGCCTGGAGCACCCACAGGGAGCAGTACTTC
CAWSTHREQYF
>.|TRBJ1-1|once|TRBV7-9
TGTGCCAGCAGCTCGGGAGGCACTGAAGCTTTCTTT
CASSSGGTEAFF
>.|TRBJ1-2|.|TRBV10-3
TGTGCCATCAGTGTTGACAGTTCCCTCTATGGCTACACCTTC
CAISVDSSLYGYTF
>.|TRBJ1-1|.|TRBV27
TGTGCCAGCAGCCCGTACTCAAACACTGAAGCTTTCTTT
CASSPYSNTEAFF
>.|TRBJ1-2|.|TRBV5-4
TGTGCCAGCAGCCCGTCGGGACTCTATGGCTACACCTTC
CASSPSGLYGYTF
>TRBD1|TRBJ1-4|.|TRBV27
TGTGCCAGCAGCCGGACAGGGGGAAGTGAAAAACTGTTTTTT
CASSRTGGSEKLFF
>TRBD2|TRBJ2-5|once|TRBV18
TGTGCCAGCTCTTCCGGGACTAGCGGGAAGGGAGAGACCCAGTACTTC
CASSSGTSGKGETQYF
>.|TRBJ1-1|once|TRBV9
TGTGCCAGCAGCGCGTGGGAGTCCTCAACCGGGGGAGCTTTCTTT
CASSAWESSTGGAFF
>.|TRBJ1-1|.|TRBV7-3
TGTGCCAGCAGCTTAACGGGGGGGGCCTTGAACACTGAAGCTTTCTTT
CASSLTGGALNTEAFF
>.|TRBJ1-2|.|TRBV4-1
TGCGCCAGCAGCCAAGATCGGGGGGCGGACTATGGCTACACCTTC
CASSQDRGADYGYTF
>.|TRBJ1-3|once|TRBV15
TGTGCCACCAGCCCTGTGGTGGAGGGGGGAAACACCATATATTTT
CATSPVVEGGNTIYF
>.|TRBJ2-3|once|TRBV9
TGTGCCAGCAGCGTAGGTGGGGGGACTTTCACAGATACGCAGTATTTT
CASSVGGGTFTDTQYF
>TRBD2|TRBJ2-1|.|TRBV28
TGTGCCAGCAGTACGGGAGGGCCTATAAATGAGCAGTTCTTC
CASSTGGPINEQFF
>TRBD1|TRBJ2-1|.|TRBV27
TGTGCCAGCAGTTCGGCCGGGACAGGGGGCCTGCATGAGCAGTTCTTC
CASSSAGTGGLHEQFF
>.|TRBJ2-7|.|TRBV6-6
TGTGCCAGCAGCCAAGGACTAAGCTCCTACGAGCAGTACTTC
CASSQGLSSYEQYF
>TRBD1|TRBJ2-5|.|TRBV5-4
TGTGCCAGCAGCCGCGACAGGGGGCGGGAGACCCAGTACTTC
CASSRDRGRETQYF
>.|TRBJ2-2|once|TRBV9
TGTGCCAGCAGCGTTGGACACCTAACGAACACCGGGGAGCTGTTTTTT
CASSVGHLTNTGELFF
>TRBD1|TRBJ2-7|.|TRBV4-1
TGCGCCAGCAGCCGAGTGGACAGGGATGTCAACGAGCAGTACTTC
CASSRVDRDVNEQYF
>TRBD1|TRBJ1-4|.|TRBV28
TGTGCCAGCACCTACACAGGGGCCGAAGAAAAACTGTTTTTT
CASTYTGAEEKLFF